Following are 28 T cell receptor beta chains from one sample sequenced in a study of blood T cell repertoires in COVID-19. Method: immunoSEQ multiplex PCR; TCRdb's copy keeps in-frame clones and lacks some. The sample holds approximately 97,000 clones, nearly 90% seen once. Sequencing input: peripheral blood. Receptors were obtained from a man aged 50 or older with active COVID-19.

The V gene is TRBV10-3, the J gene TRBJ2-3, with TRBD2 identical over 10 bases. Looked up from germline, CDR1 is ENHRY and CDR2 is SYGVKD. V lost 7 bases and J lost 1; bases outside the gene matches: 8. The CDR3 runs 16 residues. Written as DNA, the CDR3 is TGTGCCATCACCATACTAGCGGGGAGGGGCACAGATACGCAGTATTTT. Translation: CAITILAGRGTDTQYF.

The V call is TRBV21-1, the J call TRBJ2-1; the table assigns TRBD2, which was not confirmed against the DNA. TRBV21-1 is classified as a pseudogene. The length of the CDR3 is 18 residues. CDR3 in amino acids: CASSPPSGPSGGCYEQFF. The CDR3 DNA reads as TGTGCCAGCAGCCCACCCTCAGGTCCTAGCGGGGGTTGCTATGAGCAGTTCTTC.

The chain joins TRBV27 to TRBJ2-1; D ambiguous. The V gene lost 4 bases and the J gene lost 4 bases, with 8 bases spanning the gap. The CDR3 sequence is 13 residues long. Germline CDR1 MNHEY, CDR2 SMNVEV (reference sequence). CDR3 bases: TGTGCCAGCAGTTCCGCAGGATACAATGAGCAGTTCTTC. As protein: CASSSAGYNEQFF.

The CDR3 sequence: CASTHPGYEQYF. In DNA, the CDR3 is TGTGCCAGCACCCACCCCGGGTACGAGCAGTACTTC. The chain uses TRBV7-2 and TRBJ2-7; no clear D gene. The length of the CDR3 is 12 residues. CDR1 and CDR2 from the germline V gene are SGHTA and FQGNSA. V shed 7 bases and J shed 4 bases, with 11 bases lying between them.

The chain combines TRBV11-3 with TRBJ2-3; 10 bases match TRBD1. Germline CDR1 SGHNT, CDR2 YENEEA. The CDR3 contains 16 residues. With 4 bases clipped from V and 6 bases from J, the junction kept 10 bases outside the gene matches. CDR3 sequence: CASSSGQGGVTDTQYF. The CDR3 coding sequence is TGTGCCAGCAGCTCAGGACAGGGGGGAGTGACGGATACGCAGTATTTT.

The gene calls are TRBV4-1 and TRBJ1-1; 8 bases line up with TRBD1. The germline V gene encodes CDR1 MGHRA and CDR2 YSYEKL. CDR3 length equals 15 residues. V gave up 5 bases and J gave up 1 base; unmatched junction bases: 6. The chain's CDR3 is CASSSRTGTNTEAFF. CDR3 nucleotide sequence: TGCGCCAGCAGCTCCCGGACAGGGACGAACACTGAAGCTTTCTTT.

Turning to this clone: A junction boundary mismatches the germline segment, possibly from a read error. The chain combines TRBV19 with TRBJ1-1; no reliable D call. Germline V lookup: CDR1 LNHDA, CDR2 SQIVND (reference sequence). The CDR3 extends over 13 amino acids. The CDR3 spells CATSPELNTEAFF. The CDR3 bases are TGTGCCACTAGTCCTGAGTTGAACACTGAAGCTTTCTTT.

This clone appeared once. This CDR3 is CASSPRGVATNYGYTF. As DNA, the CDR3 is TGTGCCAGCAGCCCCCGGGGGGTGGCCACTAACTATGGCTACACCTTC. The J gene is TRBJ1-2, the V gene TRBV5-5; perhaps TRBD1 as D (5 bases). V lost 4 bases and J lost 0, with 16 bases in between. Germline CDR1 SGHKS, CDR2 YYEKEE (reference sequence). The CDR3 consists of 16 residues.

The genes are TRBV7-9 and TRBJ2-5, with TRBD2 matching over 10 bases. From germline, CDR1 is SEHNR and CDR2 FQNEAQ (reference sequence). The ends lost 4 bases at V and 3 bases at J; junction bases unmatched: 2. This CDR3 region has 14 residues. CDR3 in amino acids: CASSSGLAEETQYF. CDR3 DNA: TGTGCCAGCAGCTCTGGACTAGCGGAAGAGACCCAGTACTTC.

The chain is built from TRBV7-2 and TRBJ1-5; weak D call: TRBD1 (6 bases). V was trimmed by 5 bases and J by 3 bases, leaving 11 bases between them. Germline assignment: CDR1 SGHTA and CDR2 FQGNSA. The CDR3 is 14 amino acids. The CDR3 coding sequence is TGTGCCAGCAGCCTAGACAGGACCAATCAGCCCCAGCATTTT. This encodes CASSLDRTNQPQHF.

The J gene is TRBJ2-7, the V gene TRBV12-5, with TRBD1 matching over 7 bases. Germline V CDR1 and CDR2: LGHNT, FRNRAP. Trimming cost V 5 bases and J 3 bases; bases outside gene matches: 4. The CDR3 covers 13 residues. Written as DNA, the CDR3 is TGTGCTAGTGGTCCCGGGACAGTCTACGAGCAGTACTTC. This gives the protein CASGPGTVYEQYF.

V gene TRBV11-2 combines with J gene TRBJ1-2; 7 nucleotides line up with TRBD1. Germline V CDR1 and CDR2: SGHAT, FQNNGV. CDR3 size: 15 residues. J lost 1 base, V lost 5 bases, and 7 bases had no gene match. CDR3 coding DNA: TGTGCCAGCAGCAATAGGGGGCAGCTTAACTATGGCTACACCTTC. Its translation is CASSNRGQLNYGYTF. Complete variable domain (other parts from reference TRBV11-2 and TRBJ1-2): EAGVAQSPRYKIIEKRQSVAFWCNPISGHATLYWYQQILGQGPKLLIQFQNNGVVDDSQLPKDRFSAERLKGVDSTLKIQPAKLEDSAVYLCASSNRGQLNYGYTFGSGTRLTVV.

In this sample, this clone turned up a few times. The chain recombines TRBV11-2 with TRBJ2-7, with D possibly TRBD2 on 6 matching bases. V lost 4 bases, J lost 4 bases, and 17 bases lay in between. The CDR3 has 15 amino acids. Germline-derived CDR1 and CDR2 are SGHAT and FQNNGV. CDR3 DNA: TGTGCCAGCAGCTCCCTCCGGAGGGTTTCTTACGAGCAGTACTTC. It translates to CASSSLRRVSYEQYF.

This chain links TRBV6-5 with TRBJ1-2; D ambiguous. This CDR3 is 13 amino acids long. Trimming took 11 bases from V and 5 from J, leaving 18 bases between them. Germline-derived CDR1 and CDR2 are MNHEY and SVGAGI. This CDR3 is CASLKGRGYGYTF. CDR3 coding DNA: TGTGCCTCCCTCAAAGGGCGGGGATATGGCTACACCTTC.

J is TRBJ1-1 and V is TRBV7-8, with 12 bases lining up with TRBD1. The CDR3 is 17 amino acids. CDR1 is SGHVS, CDR2 FQNEAQ, per germline. Trimming took 4 bases from V and 5 from J; bases not matched to a gene: 11. The CDR3 loop reads CASSWAPGQGARTEAFF. CDR3 bases: TGTGCCAGCAGCTGGGCCCCGGGACAGGGGGCAAGAACTGAAGCTTTCTTT.

This clone has more than one count but fewer than ten. This rearrangement joins TRBV7-2 to TRBJ1-2; no reliable D call. Germline values: CDR1 SGHTA, CDR2 FQGNSA. Trimming removed 4 bases at V and 6 bases at J, with 15 bases between. This CDR3 spans 14 amino acids. DNA of the CDR3: TGTGCCAGCAGCTCCCCCAGAGGTAGAAATGGCTACACCTTC. Translated: CASSSPRGRNGYTF. The full variable domain, in which reference TRBV7-2 and TRBJ1-2 provide the parts outside the CDR3, is GAGVSQSPSNKVTEKGKDVELRCDPISGHTALYWYRQSLGQGLEFLIYFQGNSAPDKSGLPSDRFSAERTGGSVSTLTIQRTQQEDSAVYLCASSSPRGRNGYTFGSGTRLTVV.

The V gene is TRBV27, the J gene TRBJ2-2, with 8 nucleotides matching TRBD2. CDR3 length: 14 residues. Germline assignment: CDR1 MNHEY and CDR2 SMNVEV (reference sequence). Germline trimming cut 8 bases from V and 7 bases from J; bases unmatched to any gene: 9. The CDR3 nucleotides read TGTGCCAGCTTCCGGGGGGGATCTTACGGGGAGCTGTTTTTT. Encoded protein: CASFRGGSYGELFF.

CDR3 region: CASRLGSAGRGTDTQYF. CDR3 sequence (DNA): TGTGCCAGCAGATTGGGGTCCGCGGGTCGAGGGACAGATACGCAGTATTTT. The chain has TRBV2 and TRBJ2-3, with D tentatively TRBD2 (5 bases). Deletions cut 6 bases from V and 3 bases from J, with 22 bases between. The germline V gene has CDR1 SNHLY and CDR2 FYNNEI. The CDR3 is 17 residues long.

This clone has only a few counts. The CDR3 nucleotides are TGTGCCAGCAGCTTAGCGAGACAGTACACTGAAGCTTTCTTT. Amino acid sequence: CASSLARQYTEAFF. This chain uses TRBV7-9 with TRBJ1-1; weak D call: TRBD1 (5 bases). Germline values: CDR1 SEHNR, CDR2 FQNEAQ (reference sequence). Trimming took 0 bases from V and 3 from J, leaving 8 bases between them. The CDR3 spans 14 residues. The entire variable domain, with the rest obtained from reference TRBV7-9 and TRBJ1-1, is as follows: DTGVSQNPRHKITKRGQNVTFRCDPISEHNRLYWYRQTLGQGPEFLTYFQNEAQLEKSRLLSDRFSAERPKGSFSTLEIQRTEQGDSAMYLCASSLARQYTEAFFGQGTRLTVV.

The chain carries TRBV4-2 and TRBJ1-1, with 7 nucleotides matching TRBD1. The CDR3 contains 15 residues. The germline CDR1 and CDR2 sequences are LGHNA and YNFKEQ. V shed 0 bases and J 6 bases; nucleotides not matched to a gene: 7. The CDR3 region is CASSQEEGAGSEAFF. The CDR3, as DNA: TGTGCCAGCAGCCAAGAGGAGGGGGCGGGCTCTGAAGCTTTCTTT.

This chain joins TRBV18 and TRBJ2-3, with D tentatively TRBD2 (6 bases). In germline, CDR1 is KGHSH, CDR2 LQKENI. The V end lost 5 bases, the J end lost 3 bases, and 12 bases lay between the germline ends. The CDR3 is made up of 14 amino acids. The CDR3, as DNA: TGTGCCAGCTCAGCGACGGGGGTTACAGATACGCAGTATTTT. Amino acid sequence: CASSATGVTDTQYF.

This chain links TRBV6-5 with TRBJ2-2; 11 bases agree with TRBD2. This CDR3 is 14 amino acids long. The junction had 1 base not matched to a gene; V was cut back by 4 bases and J by 6 bases. The germline gives CDR1 MNHEY, CDR2 SVGAGI. The CDR3 reads CASSFSGGAGELFF. CDR3 nucleotides: TGTGCCAGCAGTTTTAGCGGGGGGGCCGGGGAGCTGTTTTTT.

This clone has a handful of counts. The J gene is TRBJ2-2, the V gene TRBV3-1 (or the pseudogene TRBV3-2), with a weak D call TRBD1 (6 bases). Germline V CDR1 and CDR2: LGHDT, YNNKEL (reference sequence). Trimming took off 4 bases at V and 1 base at J, with 13 bases between the two ends. The CDR3 extends over 16 amino acids. The CDR3 loop is CASSPTGGGNTGELFF. The CDR3, as DNA: TGTGCCAGCAGCCCGACAGGTGGTGGGAACACCGGGGAGCTGTTTTTT.

The chain employs TRBV4-1 and TRBJ1-5, with D possibly matching TRBD1 (6 bases). Trimming left V 4 bases short and J 6 bases short, with 10 bases between. The germline V gene has CDR1 MGHRA and CDR2 YSYEKL. CDR3 length: 13 amino acids. CDR3 DNA: TGCGCCAGCAGCCGAACAGGGTTTCAGCCCCAGCATTTT. This codes for CASSRTGFQPQHF.

This chain links TRBV6-4 with TRBJ1-6, with D tentatively TRBD1 (6 bases). CDR3 length: 13 residues. Germline CDR1 reads MRHNA; CDR2 reads SNTAGT. Trimming stripped 6 bases from V and 7 bases from J, with 10 bases between. CDR3 DNA sequence: TGTGCCAGCAGCTACAGGGACAATTCACCCCTCCACTTT. Encoded protein: CASSYRDNSPLHF.

The rearrangement joins TRBV28 to TRBJ1-1, with D tentatively TRBD1 (5 bases). Per germline, CDR1 MDHEN and CDR2 SYDVKM. Trimming left V 10 bases short and J 0 bases short, with 15 bases between. This CDR3 comprises 14 residues. The CDR3 region has the DNA TGTGCCACCGACATAAGGGGCATGAACACTGAAGCTTTCTTT. It specifies CATDIRGMNTEAFF.

This CDR3 is CAIRTGISYEQYF. The CDR3 nucleotides read TGTGCCATTAGGACGGGGATCTCCTACGAGCAGTACTTC. The genes are TRBV2 and TRBJ2-7; maybe TRBD2 (5 bases). CDR1 and CDR2 from the germline V gene are SNHLY and FYNNEI. V lost 10 bases, J lost 0 bases, and 13 bases lay in between. There are 13 residues in the CDR3.

This clone was observed a single time. The chain uses TRBV5-1 and TRBJ2-1, with 8 bases that match TRBD1. This CDR3 is built from 16 residues. Germline values: CDR1 SGHRS, CDR2 YFSETQ. With V trimmed by 4 bases and J by 10 bases, 16 bases remained unmatched. The CDR3 loop is CASSLGQGVGIWEQFF. The CDR3 nucleotides read TGCGCCAGCAGCCTAGGACAGGGCGTAGGGATTTGGGAGCAGTTCTTC. The variable domain in full, completed from reference TRBV5-1 and TRBJ2-1, reads KAGVTQTPRYLIKTRGQQVTLSCSPISGHRSVSWYQQTPGQGLQFLFEYFSETQRNKGNFPGRFSGRQFSNSRSEMNVSTLELGDSALYLCASSLGQGVGIWEQFFGPGTRLTVL.